This paragraph reports one T cell receptor beta chain. This specimen belongs to a study of shared clonotypes between healthy human individuals. The CDR3 contains 17 residues. V lost 0 bases and J 7 bases, leaving 19 bases between the germline ends. Germline CDR1 reads SGDLS; CDR2 reads YYNGEE. Method: immunoSEQ multiplex PCR; TCRdb's copy keeps in-frame clones and lacks some. The sample holds approximately 1.5 million clones; around 98% are singletons and the top ten take around 0.47%. The chain carries TRBV9 and TRBJ2-2; possibly TRBD1 or TRBD2 for D (6 bases each). The sample was naive CD4+ T cells sorted from blood. The subset denotes: CD45RA+ positively selected. The source of this sequence is a young man in good health. Here the CDR3 DNA reads TGTGCCAGCAGCGTAGAACGGGGGCACGGGATCGTCGGGGAGCTGTTTTTT. Protein sequence: CASSVERGHGIVGELFF.